These 9 T cell receptor beta chains came from one sample sequenced in a study of blood T cell repertoires in COVID-19. Sequencing was performed with immunoSEQ multiplex PCR; in TCRdb, only in-frame clones are kept and a portion is missing. The data contain about 140,000 clones, 88% of them singletons. The sequenced sample consisted of peripheral blood. These receptors were taken from a man aged 50 or older with active or convalescent COVID-19.

This chain joins TRBV11-2 and TRBJ2-1, with D maybe TRBD2 (5 bases). CDR1 and CDR2 from the germline V gene are SGHAT and FQNNGV. V was cut by 2 bases and J by 0 bases, with 11 bases left in between. The CDR3 length is 16 residues. The CDR3 DNA is TGTGCCAGCAGCTTAACACTGCGGGTCTCCTACAATGAGCAGTTCTTC. Its protein is CASSLTLRVSYNEQFF.

This clone showed up just a few times. The chain employs TRBV6-5 and TRBJ1-2; 10 nucleotides match TRBD1. The CDR3 has 14 residues. CDR1 is MNHEY and CDR2 is SVGAGI in the germline V gene. The trim removed 11 bases at V and 1 base at J, leaving 7 bases unmatched. In DNA, the CDR3 is TGTGCCGCCTCCGGGACAGGGGTTAACTATGGCTACACCTTC. Protein: CAASGTGVNYGYTF.

A word on this clone: This sample includes further DNA sequences coding for the same CDR3. The rearrangement uses TRBV3-1 (or the pseudogene TRBV3-2) and TRBJ1-1, with 8 bases matching TRBD1. The CDR3 loop spans 14 amino acids. V lost 3 bases, J lost 4 bases, and 4 bases stayed unmatched. Looked up from germline, CDR1 is LGHDT and CDR2 is YNNKEL (reference sequence). The CDR3 DNA reads as TGTGCCAGCAGCCAGGTCACAGGGGGCACTGAAGCTTTCTTT. Protein: CASSQVTGGTEAFF.

In this sample, this clone turned up a few times. In nucleotides, the CDR3 is TGTGCCAGCAGCCTTAGCGGCAGGGGGCAAGATACGCAGTATTTT. This translates into CASSLSGRGQDTQYF. The J gene is TRBJ2-3, the V gene TRBV7-9; 8 nucleotides align to TRBD1. The V gene end was trimmed by 5 bases and the J gene end by 5 bases; junction bases not matched to a gene: 9. The germline V gene has CDR1 SEHNR and CDR2 FQNEAQ (reference sequence). The CDR3 spans 15 residues. The whole variable domain, remainder taken from reference TRBV7-9 and TRBJ2-3, is DTGVSQNPRHKITKRGQNVTFRCDPISEHNRLYWYRQTLGQGPEFLTYFQNEAQLEKSRLLSDRFSAERPKGSFSTLEIQRTEQGDSAMYLCASSLSGRGQDTQYFGPGTRLTVL.

V usage is TRBV5-4 and J usage is TRBJ2-7; weak D call: TRBD1 (5 bases). The CDR3 runs to 16 residues. Germline V gene lookup returns CDR1 SGHNT and CDR2 YYREEE (reference sequence). V lost 2 bases to trimming and J lost 3 bases, with 18 bases between them. The CDR3 nucleotides read TGTGCCAGCAGCTTCCTACAGGATTTGGATGGCTACGAGCAGTACTTC. Amino acids: CASSFLQDLDGYEQYF. Full variable domain (rest looked up from reference TRBV5-4 and TRBJ2-7): ETGVTQSPTHLIKTRGQQVTLRCSSQSGHNTVSWYQQALGQGPQFIFQYYREEENGRGNFPPRFSGLQFPNYSSELNVNALELDDSALYLCASSFLQDLDGYEQYFGPGTRLTVT.

The chain uses TRBV2 and TRBJ1-4; TRBD1 matches at 8 bases. The V and J ends lost 7 bases and 7 bases, in that order; junction bases with no gene match: 8. The CDR3 runs 14 residues. Per germline, CDR1 SNHLY and CDR2 FYNNEI. The CDR3 DNA reads as TGTGCCAGCATTCGGACAGGGAAGGGTGAAAAACTGTTTTTT. Translating gives CASIRTGKGEKLFF.

The gene calls are TRBV30 and TRBJ2-1; perhaps TRBD2 as D (6 bases). The V gene's germline CDR1 is GTSNPN and CDR2 SVGIG (reference sequence). CDR3 length: 14 amino acids. CDR3 nucleotide sequence: TGTACTGGAGGGATTGGAGGCTCCTACAATGAGCAGTTCTTC. Protein: CTGGIGGSYNEQFF.

The CDR3 nucleotides are TGTGCCAGCAGACCTACTACTAGTGCGGGCACCGGGGAGCTGTTTTTT. Its translation: CASRPTTSAGTGELFF. The chain has TRBV27 and TRBJ2-2; TRBD2 might be the D (5 bases). Germline V gene data show CDR1 as MNHEY and CDR2 as SMNVEV (reference sequence). V lost 6 bases to trimming and J lost 4 bases, with 18 bases between them. The CDR3 contains 16 residues.

The genes are TRBV9 and TRBJ2-3; 7 bases are a match to TRBD2. The V segment lost 3 bases and the J segment 4 bases; nucleotides outside the gene matches: 5. Germline values: CDR1 SGDLS, CDR2 YYNGEE. The CDR3 runs 14 residues. CDR3 coding DNA: TGTGCCAGCAGCGCAAGCGGGAACGCAGATACGCAGTATTTT. Its protein product is CASSASGNADTQYF.